Listed here are 19 T cell receptor beta chains from one sample, sequenced in a study of molecular identifiers for immune sequencing clone quantification. TCRdb processed the PCR reads anew with MiXCR; each CDR3 protein has one entry. The data show roughly 93,000 distinct CDR3 sequences, with approximately 25% seen just once and about 0.8% held by the top ten. The specimen sequenced was naive CD8+ T cells from blood, with Jurkat cell RNA spiked in. This sample's subset: FACS-sorted CD8+CD4-CCR7+CD45RA+ naive T cells. The receptors originated from a human donor in good health. Some libraries in this study had Jurkat cell RNA spiked in.

Worth noting for this clonotype: A much larger clonotype is one base distant, so this may be a read error. The V call is TRBV30, the J call TRBJ2-3; 10 bases fit TRBD2. The CDR3 spans 15 residues. Germline CDR1 GTSNPN, CDR2 SVGIG (reference sequence). The CDR3 sequence is CAWSVLAGVPNTQSF. The CDR3 DNA reads TGTGCCTGGAGTGTCCTAGCGGGGGTGCCTAATACGCAGTCTTTT.

The chain uses TRBV10-1 and TRBJ2-2, with D perhaps TRBD2 (5 bases). CDR1 is WNHNN and CDR2 is SYGVQD in the germline V gene (reference sequence). V lost 8 bases and J 1 base, leaving 8 bases between the germline ends. The CDR3 runs to 13 residues. DNA for the CDR3: TGCGCCAGCTCCGGACTGAACACCGGGGAGCTGTTTTTT. Translated: CASSGLNTGELFF.

The chain joins TRBV27 to TRBJ2-3; D remains ambiguous. V lost 5 bases to trimming and J lost 4 bases, with 10 bases between them. From germline, CDR1 is MNHEY and CDR2 SMNVEV (reference sequence). CDR3 length: 13 residues. The CDR3 protein is CASSTLAPDTQYF. CDR3 bases: TGTGCCAGCAGTACTTTAGCCCCAGATACGCAGTATTTT.

This clonotype came up many times. This chain connects TRBV28 to TRBJ2-7; D gene uncertain. The V end was cut by 1 base, the J end by 5 bases, with 9 bases between. Per germline, CDR1 MDHEN and CDR2 SYDVKM. This CDR3 is 13 amino acids long. The CDR3 loop reads CASSLSTLDEQYF. The CDR3 region has the DNA TGTGCCAGCAGTTTATCGACTCTCGACGAGCAGTACTTC.

This clonotype has a count of ten or more. The CDR3 DNA is TGTGCCACCAGTTGGGACACCGGGGAGCTGTTTTTT. This translates into CATSWDTGELFF. V and J are TRBV24-1 and TRBJ2-2; D not certain. CDR1 is KGHDR and CDR2 is SFDVKD in the germline V gene. The CDR3 extends over 12 amino acids. Trimming stripped 6 bases from V and 3 bases from J, with 4 bases between.

This clonotype showed up just a few times. The rearrangement joins TRBV6-2 or TRBV6-3 to TRBJ2-7; D uncertain. V was cut by 4 bases and J by 3 bases, with 13 bases left in between. Per the germline V gene, CDR1 is MNHEY and CDR2 is SVGEGT. The length of the CDR3 is 14 residues. The DNA of the CDR3 is TGTGCCAGCAGTTCCACAATACGGTACTACGAGCAGTACTTC. The encoded protein is CASSSTIRYYEQYF.

Ten or more counts support this clonotype. The gene calls are TRBV12-3 or TRBV12-4 and TRBJ1-5; 9 nucleotides agree with TRBD1. V lost 6 bases to trimming and J lost 1 base; unmatched junction nucleotides: 4. CDR3 size: 15 residues. The CDR3 region is CASSRTGESNQPQHF. In DNA, the CDR3 is TGTGCCAGCAGCAGGACAGGGGAGAGCAATCAGCCCCAGCATTTT.

The genes are TRBV27 and TRBJ2-3; maybe TRBD2 (6 bases). The CDR3 consists of 17 residues. CDR1 and CDR2 from the germline V gene are MNHEY and SMNVEV (reference sequence). Trimming took off 2 bases at V and 0 bases at J, with 15 bases between the two ends. The CDR3 region is CASSLLIGGSSTDTQYF. CDR3 nucleotides: TGTGCCAGCAGTTTACTGATTGGGGGGTCTAGCACAGATACGCAGTATTTT.

This clonotype has ten or more counts. This chain uses TRBV7-9 with TRBJ2-7; 9 nucleotides align to TRBD2. J gave up 5 bases and V 1 base, and 3 bases lay outside the gene matches. The V gene's germline CDR1 is SEHNR and CDR2 FQNEAQ (reference sequence). CDR3 size: 14 residues. The DNA of the CDR3 is TGTGCCAGCAGCTTAGGCGGGGGGGCGAACGAGCAGTACTTC. It specifies CASSLGGGANEQYF.

J is TRBJ2-7 and V is TRBV7-8; TRBD1 or TRBD2 may be the D gene (5 bases each). The CDR3 has 16 residues. Trimming cost V 0 bases and J 4 bases, with 16 bases left between them. Germline V gene lookup returns CDR1 SGHVS and CDR2 FQNEAQ. The CDR3 spells CASSLASGWGSYEQYF. CDR3 in DNA: TGTGCCAGCAGCTTAGCTTCTGGGTGGGGGTCGTACGAGCAGTACTTC.

This chain uses TRBV4-2 with TRBJ1-2; D may be TRBD1 (6 bases). The germline V and J ends were trimmed by 1 base and 1 base, with 16 bases remaining between them. The germline CDR1 and CDR2 sequences are LGHNA and YNFKEQ. The CDR3 sequence is 17 residues long. In DNA, the CDR3 is TGTGCCAGCAGCCAAGGGTGGCAGGGGCCGTATAACTATGGCTACACCTTC. Translated, it gives CASSQGWQGPYNYGYTF.

This clonotype was observed a single time. A much more abundant neighbour one base away suggests this may be a read error. The genes are TRBV4-3 and TRBJ2-1; D gene unclear. Germline V gives CDR1 LGHNA, CDR2 YSLEER. The length of the CDR3 is 15 residues. CDR3 in amino acids: CAGSQDWRSYNEQFF. CDR3 in DNA: TGCGCCGGCAGCCAAGACTGGCGCTCCTACAATGAGCAGTTCTTC.

This clonotype was recorded a few times. The chain links TRBV20-1 to TRBJ1-1; no clear D gene. The germline V gene has CDR1 DFQATT and CDR2 SNEGSKA (reference sequence). Trimming took off 2 bases at V and 1 base at J, with 11 bases between the two ends. This CDR3 is built from 14 residues. The CDR3 loop reads CSARSQTGNTEAFF. In DNA, the CDR3 is TGCAGTGCTAGAAGTCAGACGGGGAACACTGAAGCTTTCTTT.

The V and J genes are TRBV27 and TRBJ2-2; 7 bases are shared with TRBD2. The CDR3 runs to 14 residues. Germline V gene lookup returns CDR1 MNHEY and CDR2 SMNVEV (reference sequence). J lost 7 bases, V lost 9 bases, and 11 bases had no gene match. The CDR3 spells CASSPGRAIGELFF. The CDR3 nucleotides are TGTGCCAGTAGTCCGGGGAGGGCAATCGGGGAGCTGTTTTTT.

As for this clonotype: This may arise from a read error, as a much more abundant clone is one base away. J is TRBJ1-5 and V is TRBV7-9; tentative D call: TRBD1 (6 bases). Trimming pared 0 bases from V and 0 bases from J, leaving 15 bases between. The V gene's germline CDR1 is SEHNR and CDR2 FQNEAQ (reference sequence). The CDR3 sequence is 18 residues long. The CDR3 is CASSLAGKGGCSNQPQHF. DNA of the CDR3: TGTGCCAGCAGCTTAGCGGGTAAAGGGGGATGTAGCAATCAGCCCCAGCATTTT.

The table lists this clonotype with many counts. J is TRBJ1-2 and V is TRBV14; D perhaps matches TRBD1 (6 bases). There are 16 residues in the CDR3. CDR1 SGHDN and CDR2 FVKESK come from the germline V gene. V was cut by 1 base and J by 4 bases, with 16 bases left in between. The DNA for the CDR3 is TGTGCCAGCAGCCAAGTAGGCGCAGGGGAGCGCTATGGCTACACCTTC. Translation: CASSQVGAGERYGYTF.

This clonotype appeared a few times. The chain combines TRBV11-1 with TRBJ2-3, with D maybe TRBD2 (6 bases). V was trimmed by 3 bases and J by 4 bases, leaving 20 bases between them. The CDR3 has 17 residues. Germline loops: CDR1 SGHAT, CDR2 FQDESV (reference sequence). The chain's CDR3 is CASSLLSSDYGSDTQYF. DNA for the CDR3: TGTGCCAGCAGCTTGCTGTCTTCGGACTACGGGTCAGATACGCAGTATTTT.

As concerns this clonotype: A junction boundary mismatches the germline segment, possibly from a read error. The rearrangement uses TRBV12-3 or TRBV12-4 and TRBJ2-1, with TRBD2 matching 9 bases. The CDR3 sequence is 15 residues long. In DNA form, the CDR3 reads TGTGCCAGCAGTTCCCGGGGTAGCGGGGGCAATGAGCGGTTCTTC. This gives the protein CASSSRGSGGNERFF.

In regard to this clonotype: One base away lies a much larger clone, so this may be a sequencing read error. The CDR3 region has the DNA TGTGCCAGCAGGTTACTTCAGGGGGCTCCTTACGAGCAGTACTTC. It specifies CASRLLQGAPYEQYF. V usage is TRBV27 and J usage is TRBJ2-7, with TRBD1 identical over 8 bases. Looked up from germline, CDR1 is MNHEY and CDR2 is SMNVEV (reference sequence). V shed 6 bases, J shed 4 bases, and the junction held 11 bases outside the gene matches. The CDR3 has 15 residues.